The clone carrying this T cell receptor beta chain has only a few counts. The germline gives CDR1 GTSNPN, CDR2 SVGIG (reference sequence). V lost 4 bases, J lost 4 bases, and 4 bases stayed unmatched. CDR3 length: 13 residues. The data stem from a study of molecular identifiers for immune sequencing clone quantification. The naive CD8 libraries originated from between roughly 20,000 and 1,100,000 sorted cells and drew on 10%, 30% or 50% RNA. Sorted naive CD8 T cells were those defined as CD8+CD4-CCR7+CD45RA+. One entry per CDR3 protein, called by TCRdb with MiXCR from the PCR reads. The sample records roughly 320,000 distinct CDR3 sequences, under 25% being singletons.

The chain carries TRBV30 and TRBJ1-1; 9 positions match TRBD1. The TCR comes from a human donor in good health. Some libraries in this study had Jurkat cell RNA spiked in. Sequenced material: naive CD8+ T cells from blood, with Jurkat cell RNA spiked in. The subset here: FACS-sorted CD8+CD4-CCR7+CD45RA+ naive T cells. CDR3 DNA: TGTGCCTGGACAACGACAGGGGGCACTGAAGCTTTCTTT. This encodes CAWTTTGGTEAFF.